The 23 T cell receptor beta chains below were found in one sample sequenced in a study of human T cells and chemical hapten exposure. TCRdb analysed the RACE reads with MiXCR anew, one entry per CDR3 protein. This table has 90,000 or so distinct CDR3 sequences, approximately 9% appearing once. As to time point: pre-sensitization, week 0. Stated treatment: therapeutic diphenylcyclopropenone sensitization with weekly scalp DPC. The material was whole blood, obtained in connection with sensitization to the hapten diphenylcyclopropenone (DPC). The source is a man between 40 and 49 years old with alopecia areata. Some clones in this sample may be carry-over from other donors' samples.

This clonotype occurred many times. V gene TRBV12-3 or TRBV12-4 combines with J gene TRBJ2-1; 10 positions match TRBD2. This CDR3 has 14 amino acids. V gave up 2 bases and J gave up 7 bases; unmatched junction bases: 2. The CDR3 DNA reads as TGTGCCAGCAGTTTACTAGCGGGAGTTAATGAGCAGTTCTTC. Amino acid sequence: CASSLLAGVNEQFF.

In this sample, this clonotype turned up many times. The rearrangement joins TRBV6-2 or TRBV6-3 to TRBJ1-1; tentatively, D is TRBD1 (6 bases). Deletions cut 4 bases from V and 1 base from J, with 10 bases between. The CDR3 contains 14 residues. Germline V lookup: CDR1 MNHEY, CDR2 SVGEGT. CDR3 protein: CASSFEGGNTEAFF. CDR3 coding DNA: TGTGCCAGCAGTTTTGAGGGGGGGAACACTGAAGCTTTCTTT.

The chain uses TRBV24-1 and TRBJ2-3; perhaps D is TRBD1 or TRBD2 (6 bases each). The CDR3 sequence is 16 residues long. V was pared by 7 bases and J by 6 bases, with 22 bases between. The V gene's germline CDR1 is KGHDR and CDR2 SFDVKD. CDR3 loop: CATSTLGGEAGDTQYF. CDR3 nucleotide sequence: TGTGCCACCAGCACACTCGGGGGCGAGGCAGGCGATACGCAGTATTTT.

The chain combines TRBV28 with TRBJ2-7; 16 positions agree with TRBD2. From germline, CDR1 is MDHEN and CDR2 SYDVKM. The CDR3 loop spans 17 amino acids. The V segment lost 5 bases and the J segment 3 bases; nucleotides outside the gene matches: 7. The CDR3 reads CASSPGLAGGPIYEQYV. CDR3 sequence (DNA): TGTGCCAGCAGTCCGGGACTAGCGGGAGGGCCCATCTACGAGCAGTACGTC.

The V and J genes are TRBV15 and TRBJ2-7, with D maybe TRBD1 (6 bases). The CDR3 contains 13 residues. CDR1 and CDR2 from the germline V gene are LNHNV and YYDKDF (reference sequence). V was shortened by 5 bases and J by 6 bases, with 14 bases between the two germline ends. The CDR3 reads CATSRNRDLEQYV. The CDR3 region has the DNA TGTGCCACCAGCCGCAACAGGGATCTCGAGCAGTACGTC.

This clonotype was detected many times. The J gene is TRBJ1-1, the V gene TRBV12-3 or TRBV12-4, with 12 bases aligning to TRBD1. The CDR3 spans 16 residues. The V and J ends lost 6 bases and 1 base, in that order; junction bases with no gene match: 6. CDR3 DNA sequence: TGTGCCAGCAGCCCGCGGGGACAGGGGGCGAACACTGAAGCTTTCTTT. The encoded protein is CASSPRGQGANTEAFF.

This clonotype showed up just a few times. The V and J genes are TRBV6-1 and TRBJ2-7; a weak D match, TRBD2 (6 bases). V lost 0 bases and J 13 bases, leaving 22 bases between the germline ends. CDR3 length equals 15 residues. Per the germline V gene, CDR1 is MNHNS and CDR2 is SASEGT. The CDR3 here is CASSEAGGIFGSSYF. CDR3 coding DNA: TGTGCCAGCAGTGAAGCCGGGGGTATTTTCGGCAGTAGTTACTTC.

This clonotype was found a few times. The J gene is TRBJ2-5, the V gene TRBV6-5; possible D gene TRBD2, 6 bases. This CDR3 spans 16 amino acids. V shed 5 bases and J shed 2 bases, with 18 bases lying between them. The germline V gene encodes CDR1 MNHEY and CDR2 SVGAGI. CDR3: CASSPGASVYQETQYF. The CDR3 DNA follows: TGTGCCAGCAGTCCCGGGGCTAGCGTTTATCAAGAGACCCAGTACTTC.

V gene TRBV7-2 combines with J gene TRBJ2-3, with 7 bases identical to TRBD2. Trimming removed 0 bases from V and 0 bases from J; junction bases left unmatched: 0. The CDR3 is 15 amino acids. Germline lookup yields CDR1 SGHTA and CDR2 FQGNSA. The CDR3, as DNA: TGTGCCAGCAGCTTAGCAGCGGGGAGCACAGATACGCAGTATTTT. It is translated as CASSLAAGSTDTQYF.

This clonotype has more than one count but fewer than ten. The rearrangement joins TRBV6-5 to TRBJ1-6; D possibly corresponds to TRBD1 (6 bases). The CDR3 is 13 residues long. The germline gives CDR1 MNHEY, CDR2 SVGAGI. Trimming removed 7 bases from V and 7 bases from J, with 11 bases in between. In DNA form, the CDR3 reads TGTGCCAGCAAGACAGGCTGGAATTCACCCCTCCACTTT. Encoded protein: CASKTGWNSPLHF.

The genes are TRBV19 and TRBJ1-1; perhaps TRBD1 as D (6 bases). The germline V gene encodes CDR1 LNHDA and CDR2 SQIVND (reference sequence). The CDR3 is 14 residues long. The ends were cut back, 5 bases at V and 0 bases at J, with 10 bases in the middle. The CDR3 region has the DNA TGTGCCAGTAGTCCCTGGACAGTGAACACTGAAGCTTTCTTT. Amino acid sequence: CASSPWTVNTEAFF. Complete variable domain (other parts from reference TRBV19 and TRBJ1-1): DGGITQSPKYLFRKEGQNVTLSCEQNLNHDAMYWYRQDPGQGLRLIYYSQIVNDFQKGDIAEGYSVSREKKESFPLTVTSAQKNPTAFYLCASSPWTVNTEAFFGQGTRLTVV.

This clonotype was picked up a small number of times. This chain uses TRBV5-1 with TRBJ2-3, with a tentative D call TRBD2 (6 bases). V lost 4 bases and J lost 0, with 15 bases in between. The CDR3 runs 16 residues. Germline CDR1 is SGHRS and CDR2 is YFSETQ. CDR3 protein: CASSPKAGISTDTQYF. The CDR3 DNA reads TGCGCCAGCAGCCCTAAGGCGGGGATTAGCACAGATACGCAGTATTTT.

The gene calls are TRBV4-3 and TRBJ1-5, with no clear D. CDR1 is LGHNA and CDR2 is YSLEER in the germline V gene. The ends were cut back, 0 bases at V and 7 bases at J, with 7 bases in the middle. This CDR3 is built from 13 residues. The CDR3 protein is CASSQEIAQPQHF. The CDR3 DNA follows: TGCGCCAGCAGCCAAGAGATCGCCCAGCCCCAGCATTTT.

The chain recombines TRBV7-2 with TRBJ2-3; TRBD2 matches 9 bases. The length of the CDR3 is 16 residues. Trimming removed 5 bases from V and 6 bases from J; junction bases left unmatched: 12. Germline loops: CDR1 SGHTA, CDR2 FQGNSA. The CDR3, as DNA: TGTGCCAGCAGCGGACCGGTAGCGGGAGTATATGATACGCAGTATTTT. Its protein product is CASSGPVAGVYDTQYF.

This clonotype was found many times. The chain links TRBV14 to TRBJ2-7; no definite D call. The germline CDR1 and CDR2 sequences are SGHDN and FVKESK. This CDR3 comprises 15 residues. Trimming pared 3 bases from V and 3 bases from J, leaving 15 bases between. The CDR3: CASSHKCHSSYEQYV. CDR3 nucleotides: TGTGCCAGCAGCCACAAATGCCACAGCAGCTACGAGCAGTACGTC.

The V call is TRBV2, the J call TRBJ2-7, with TRBD2 matching 8 bases. The CDR3 spans 14 residues. V lost 8 bases, J lost 4 bases, and 10 bases stayed unmatched. Germline loops: CDR1 SNHLY, CDR2 FYNNEI. The CDR3 sequence: CASFREGLGYEQYF. CDR3 in DNA: TGTGCCAGCTTCCGGGAGGGCCTAGGGTACGAGCAGTACTTC.

This clonotype has just a few counts. The chain employs TRBV14 and TRBJ2-3; no clear D. V gave up 3 bases and J gave up 7 bases, with 11 bases separating them. The CDR3 spans 13 residues. CDR1 is SGHDN, CDR2 FVKESK, per germline. In nucleotides, the CDR3 is TGTGCCAGCAGCCAGGGTCTTTTTCATACGCAGTATTTT. Its protein is CASSQGLFHTQYF.

This clonotype was counted only a few times. V gene TRBV11-2 combines with J gene TRBJ2-1, with 9 nucleotides matching TRBD2. Germline CDR1 and CDR2: SGHAT and FQNNGV. V lost 5 bases to trimming and J lost 7 bases; unmatched junction nucleotides: 9. The CDR3 covers 15 residues. This CDR3 reads CASSPGLAPANEQFF. In DNA, the CDR3 is TGTGCCAGCAGCCCGGGACTAGCTCCAGCGAATGAGCAGTTCTTC. Using reference TRBV11-2 and TRBJ2-1 for the parts outside the CDR3, the full variable domain is EAGVAQSPRYKIIEKRQSVAFWCNPISGHATLYWYQQILGQGPKLLIQFQNNGVVDDSQLPKDRFSAERLKGVDSTLKIQPAKLEDSAVYLCASSPGLAPANEQFFGPGTRLTVL.

This clonotype was counted ten times or more. The J gene is TRBJ1-2, the V gene TRBV3-1, with D perhaps TRBD1 (5 bases). This CDR3 is built from 13 residues. V was shortened by 0 bases and J by 11 bases, with 13 bases between the two germline ends. Looked up from germline, CDR1 is LGHDT and CDR2 is YNNKEL (reference sequence). This CDR3 reads CASSQEGDRLYTF. CDR3 bases: TGTGCCAGCAGCCAAGAAGGAGACAGATTATACACCTTC.

In its sample, this clonotype was seen many times. This sequence joins TRBV5-1 and TRBJ2-5; TRBD2 agrees at 9 bases. This CDR3 contains 16 residues. Unmatched junction bases numbered 9, after V lost 4 bases and J lost 2 bases. The germline gives CDR1 SGHRS, CDR2 YFSETQ. CDR3 sequence: CASSPLAGGGQETQYF. The CDR3 DNA follows: TGCGCCAGCAGCCCCCTGGCGGGAGGGGGACAAGAGACCCAGTACTTC.

This clonotype was counted many times. The CDR3 reads CASSRLAETDTQYF. CDR3 coding DNA: TGTGCCAGCAGCCGACTAGCGGAGACAGATACGCAGTATTTT. This chain joins TRBV9 and TRBJ2-3; 9 bases line up with TRBD2. V shed 4 bases, J shed 3 bases, and the junction held 3 bases outside the gene matches. The CDR3 covers 14 residues. The germline CDR1 and CDR2 sequences are SGDLS and YYNGEE.

At least ten counts were recorded for this clonotype. The chain has TRBV28 and TRBJ2-2; no reliable D call. This CDR3 has 14 residues. V was cut by 6 bases and J by 10 bases, with 18 bases left in between. The germline CDR1 and CDR2 sequences are MDHEN and SYDVKM. The CDR3 protein is CASSLPETAEELFF. For the CDR3, the DNA is TGTGCCAGCAGCCTCCCAGAAACCGCCGAGGAGCTGTTTTTT.

This clonotype was counted at least ten times. The genes are TRBV20-1 and TRBJ1-1; D gene uncertain. Deletions cut 3 bases from V and 1 base from J, with 6 bases between. There are 12 residues in the CDR3. Per germline, CDR1 DFQATT and CDR2 SNEGSKA (reference sequence). The CDR3 here is CSASAANTEAFF. The CDR3 region has the DNA TGCAGTGCTAGTGCCGCGAACACTGAAGCTTTCTTT.